Only one count was recorded for the clone carrying this T cell receptor (beta chain). Its antigen is unknown. This entry belongs to a study of post-analysis software for immune sequencing data. Broader study findings: In patients, about five TRBV segments were more frequent than in controls, with TRBV5-6, TRBV5-1 and TRBV20-1 among them.

The CDR3 has 12 amino acids. J was trimmed by 8 bases and V by 6 bases; bases with no gene match: 9. Per germline, CDR1 DFQATT and CDR2 SNEGSKA (reference sequence). Prepared libraries of TCR beta cDNA carried unique molecular identifiers. TCRdb re-derived calls from the PCR reads in MiXCR, one entry per CDR3 protein. Of about 180,000 distinct CDR3 sequences listed, approximately 30% are singletons. The source of this sequence is a girl between 10 and 17 years old with multiple sclerosis. This chain links TRBV20-1 with TRBJ1-2, with 7 bases fitting TRBD1. Sequenced: blood. The CDR3 region has the DNA TGCAGTGCCAAACAGGGGCCGGGGGGCTACACCTTC. Translating it yields CSAKQGPGGYTF.